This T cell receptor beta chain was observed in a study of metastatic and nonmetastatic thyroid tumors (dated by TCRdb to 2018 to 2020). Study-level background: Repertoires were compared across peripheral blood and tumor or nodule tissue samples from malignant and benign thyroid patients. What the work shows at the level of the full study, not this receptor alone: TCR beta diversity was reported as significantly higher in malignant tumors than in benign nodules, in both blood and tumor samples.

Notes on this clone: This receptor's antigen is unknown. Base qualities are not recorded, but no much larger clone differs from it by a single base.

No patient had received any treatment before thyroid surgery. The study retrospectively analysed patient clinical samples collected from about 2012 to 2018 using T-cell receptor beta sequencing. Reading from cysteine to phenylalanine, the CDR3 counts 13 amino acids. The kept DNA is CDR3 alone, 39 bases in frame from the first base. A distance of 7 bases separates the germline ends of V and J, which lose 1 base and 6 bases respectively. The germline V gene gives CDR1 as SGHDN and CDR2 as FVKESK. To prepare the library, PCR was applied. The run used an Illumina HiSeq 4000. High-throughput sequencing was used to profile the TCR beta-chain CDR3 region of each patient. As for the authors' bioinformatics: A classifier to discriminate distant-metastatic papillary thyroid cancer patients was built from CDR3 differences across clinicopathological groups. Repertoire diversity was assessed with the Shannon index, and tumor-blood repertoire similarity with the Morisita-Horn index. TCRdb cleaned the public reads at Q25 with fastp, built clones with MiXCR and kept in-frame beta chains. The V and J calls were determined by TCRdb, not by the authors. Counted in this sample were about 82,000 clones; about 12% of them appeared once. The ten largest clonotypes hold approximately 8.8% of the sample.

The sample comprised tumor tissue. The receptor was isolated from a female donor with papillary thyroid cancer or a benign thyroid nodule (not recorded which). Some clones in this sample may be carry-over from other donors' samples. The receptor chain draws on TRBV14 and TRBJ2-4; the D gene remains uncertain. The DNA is TGTGCCAGCAGCCAAGGGTGGGGAAACATTCAGTACTTC. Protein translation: CASSQGWGNIQYF.